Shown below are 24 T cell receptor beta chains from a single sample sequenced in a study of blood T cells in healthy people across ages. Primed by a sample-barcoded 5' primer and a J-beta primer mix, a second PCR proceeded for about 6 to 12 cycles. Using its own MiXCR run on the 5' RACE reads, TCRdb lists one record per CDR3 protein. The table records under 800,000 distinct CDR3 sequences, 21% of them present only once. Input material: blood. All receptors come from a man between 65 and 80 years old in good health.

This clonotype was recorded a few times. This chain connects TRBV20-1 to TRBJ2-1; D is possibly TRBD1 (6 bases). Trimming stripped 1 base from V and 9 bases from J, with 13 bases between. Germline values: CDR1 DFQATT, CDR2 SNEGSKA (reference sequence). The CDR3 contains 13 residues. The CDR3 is CSARVQGRREQFF. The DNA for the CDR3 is TGCAGTGCTAGAGTGCAGGGGCGGCGTGAGCAGTTCTTC.

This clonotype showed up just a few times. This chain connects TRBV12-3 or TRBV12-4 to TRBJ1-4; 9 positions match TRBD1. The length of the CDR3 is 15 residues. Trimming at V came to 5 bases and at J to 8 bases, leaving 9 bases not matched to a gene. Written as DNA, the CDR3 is TGTGCCAGCAGTCGAGCCGGGACAGGGAACGAAAAACTGTTTTTT. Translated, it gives CASSRAGTGNEKLFF.

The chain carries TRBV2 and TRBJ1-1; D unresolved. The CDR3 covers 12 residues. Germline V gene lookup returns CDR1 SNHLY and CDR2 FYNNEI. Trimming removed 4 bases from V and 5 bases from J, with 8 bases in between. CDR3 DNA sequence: TGTGCCAGCAGTGTCGGGGAGACTGAAGCTTTCTTT. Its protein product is CASSVGETEAFF.

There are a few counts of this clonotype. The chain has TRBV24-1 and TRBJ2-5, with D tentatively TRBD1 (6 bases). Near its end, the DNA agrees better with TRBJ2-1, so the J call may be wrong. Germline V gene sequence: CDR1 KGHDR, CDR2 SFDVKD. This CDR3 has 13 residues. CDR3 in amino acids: CATGDTTYNEQFF. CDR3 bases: TGTGCCACAGGGGACACGACTTACAATGAGCAGTTCTTC.

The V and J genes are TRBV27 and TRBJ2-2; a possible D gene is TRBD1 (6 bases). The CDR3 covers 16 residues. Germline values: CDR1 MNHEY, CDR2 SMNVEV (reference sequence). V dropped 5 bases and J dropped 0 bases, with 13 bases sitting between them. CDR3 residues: CASSHLGGPNTGELFF. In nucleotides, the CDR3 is TGTGCCAGCAGTCATTTAGGGGGTCCGAACACCGGGGAGCTGTTTTTT.

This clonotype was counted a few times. Here the CDR3 reads CASTRRADEKLFF. The CDR3 DNA is TGTGCCAGCACCAGAAGGGCCGATGAAAAACTGTTTTTT. V and J are TRBV2 and TRBJ1-4; D remains ambiguous. Germline V CDR1 and CDR2: SNHLY, FYNNEI. This CDR3 contains 13 residues. Trimming removed 7 bases from V and 6 bases from J, with 12 bases in between. Full variable domain (rest looked up from reference TRBV2 and TRBJ1-4): EPEVTQTPSHQVTQMGQEVILRCVPISNHLYFYWYRQILGQKVEFLVSFYNNEISEKSEIFDDQFSVERPDGSNFTLKIRSTKLEDSAMYFCASTRRADEKLFFGSGTQLSVL.

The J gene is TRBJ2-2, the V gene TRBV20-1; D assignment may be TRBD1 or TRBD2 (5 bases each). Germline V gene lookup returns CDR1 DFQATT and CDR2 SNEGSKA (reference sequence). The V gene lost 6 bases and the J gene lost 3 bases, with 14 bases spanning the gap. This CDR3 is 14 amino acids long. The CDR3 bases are TGCAGTGCCCTGGACGGGGCGGACACCGGGGAGCTGTTTTTT. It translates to CSALDGADTGELFF.

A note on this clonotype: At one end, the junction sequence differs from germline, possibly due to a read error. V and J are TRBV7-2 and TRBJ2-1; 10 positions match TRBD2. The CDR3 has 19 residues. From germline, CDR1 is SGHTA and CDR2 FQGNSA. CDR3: CASSLESPSGSLSYNGQFF. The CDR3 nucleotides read TGTGCCAGCAGCTTAGAATCGCCTAGCGGGAGTTTGTCCTACAATGGGCAGTTCTTC.

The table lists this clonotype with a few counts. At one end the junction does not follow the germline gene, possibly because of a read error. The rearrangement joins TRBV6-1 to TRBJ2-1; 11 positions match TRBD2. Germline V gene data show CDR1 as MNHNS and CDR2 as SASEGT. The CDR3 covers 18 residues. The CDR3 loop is CASREVGTSGKSYNEQFF. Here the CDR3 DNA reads TGTGCCAGCAGGGAAGTAGGGACTAGCGGAAAATCCTACAATGAGCAGTTCTTC.

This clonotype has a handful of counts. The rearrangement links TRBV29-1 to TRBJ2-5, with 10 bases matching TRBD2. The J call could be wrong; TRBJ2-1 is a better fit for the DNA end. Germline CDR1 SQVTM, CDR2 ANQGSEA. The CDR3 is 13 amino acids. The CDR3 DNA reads TGCAGCTACAGCGGGAGGGCCCCCAATGAGCAGTTCTTC. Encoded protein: CSYSGRAPNEQFF.

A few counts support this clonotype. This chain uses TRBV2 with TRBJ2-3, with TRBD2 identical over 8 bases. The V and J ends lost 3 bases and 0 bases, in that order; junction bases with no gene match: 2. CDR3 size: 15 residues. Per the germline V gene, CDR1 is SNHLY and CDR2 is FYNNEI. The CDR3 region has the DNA TGTGCCAGCAGTGACATAGCGGGGAGCACAGATACGCAGTATTTT. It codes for CASSDIAGSTDTQYF.

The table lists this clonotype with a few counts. This chain's CDR3 is CASQLVPYNSPLHF. The DNA of the CDR3 is TGTGCCAGCCAGTTGGTGCCCTATAATTCACCCCTCCACTTT. The J gene is TRBJ1-6, the V gene TRBV2, with unresolved D. CDR3 length: 14 amino acids. V dropped 8 bases and J dropped 2 bases, with 10 bases sitting between them. Germline CDR1 SNHLY, CDR2 FYNNEI.

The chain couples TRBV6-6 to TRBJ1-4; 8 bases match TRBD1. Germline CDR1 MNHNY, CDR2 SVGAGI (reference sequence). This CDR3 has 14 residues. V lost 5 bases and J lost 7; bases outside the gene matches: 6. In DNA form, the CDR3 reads TGTGCCAGCAGTACGACAGGGGTTTCTGAAAAACTGTTTTTT. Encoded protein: CASSTTGVSEKLFF.

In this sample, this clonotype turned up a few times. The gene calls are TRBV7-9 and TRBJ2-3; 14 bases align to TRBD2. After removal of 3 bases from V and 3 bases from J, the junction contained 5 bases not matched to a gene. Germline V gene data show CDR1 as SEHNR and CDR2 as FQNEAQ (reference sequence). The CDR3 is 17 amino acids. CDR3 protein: CASSLGLAGVVTDTQYF. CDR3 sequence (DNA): TGTGCCAGCAGCTTGGGACTAGCGGGAGTTGTGACAGATACGCAGTATTTT. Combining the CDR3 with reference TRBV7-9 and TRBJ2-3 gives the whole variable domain DTGVSQNPRHKITKRGQNVTFRCDPISEHNRLYWYRQTLGQGPEFLTYFQNEAQLEKSRLLSDRFSAERPKGSFSTLEIQRTEQGDSAMYLCASSLGLAGVVTDTQYFGPGTRLTVL.

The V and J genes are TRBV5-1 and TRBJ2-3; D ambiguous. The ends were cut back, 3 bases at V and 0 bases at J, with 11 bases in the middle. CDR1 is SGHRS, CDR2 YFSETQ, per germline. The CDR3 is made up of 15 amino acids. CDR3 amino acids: CASSWAGSSTDTQYF. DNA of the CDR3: TGCGCCAGCAGCTGGGCCGGGTCTAGCACAGATACGCAGTATTTT.

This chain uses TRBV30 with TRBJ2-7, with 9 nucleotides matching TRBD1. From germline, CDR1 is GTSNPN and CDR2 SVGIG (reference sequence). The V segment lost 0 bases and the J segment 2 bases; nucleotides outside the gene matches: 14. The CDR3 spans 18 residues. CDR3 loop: CAWSVPRQGVYPPYEQYF. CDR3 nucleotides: TGTGCCTGGAGTGTCCCAAGACAGGGGGTATATCCTCCCTACGAGCAGTACTTC.

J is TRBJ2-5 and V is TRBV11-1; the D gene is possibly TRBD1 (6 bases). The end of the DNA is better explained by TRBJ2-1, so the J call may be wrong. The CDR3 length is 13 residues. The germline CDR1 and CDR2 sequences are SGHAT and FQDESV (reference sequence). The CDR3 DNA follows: TGTGCCAGCAGCTGGACAGACCCTAATGAGCAGTTCTTC. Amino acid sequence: CASSWTDPNEQFF.

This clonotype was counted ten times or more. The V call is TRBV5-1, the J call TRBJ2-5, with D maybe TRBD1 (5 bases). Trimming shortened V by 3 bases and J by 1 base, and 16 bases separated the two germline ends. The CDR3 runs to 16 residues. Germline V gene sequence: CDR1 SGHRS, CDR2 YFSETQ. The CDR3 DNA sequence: TGCGCCAGCAGCTGGACATTGTTGGCGTCCCAAGAGACCCAGTACTTC. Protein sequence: CASSWTLLASQETQYF.

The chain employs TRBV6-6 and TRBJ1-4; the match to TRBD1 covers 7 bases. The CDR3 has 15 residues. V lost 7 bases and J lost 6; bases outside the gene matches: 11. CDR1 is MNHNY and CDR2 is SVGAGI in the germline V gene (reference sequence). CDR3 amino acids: CASTWGYTGDEKLFF. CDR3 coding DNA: TGTGCCAGCACCTGGGGGTATACAGGGGATGAAAAACTGTTTTTT.

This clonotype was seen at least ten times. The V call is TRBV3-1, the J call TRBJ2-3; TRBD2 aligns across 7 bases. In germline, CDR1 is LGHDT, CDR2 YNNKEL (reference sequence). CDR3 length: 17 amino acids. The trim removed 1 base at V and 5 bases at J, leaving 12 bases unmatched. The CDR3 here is CASSQGIAGLRGDTQYF. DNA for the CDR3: TGTGCCAGCAGCCAAGGAATAGCGGGCCTGCGGGGAGATACGCAGTATTTT.

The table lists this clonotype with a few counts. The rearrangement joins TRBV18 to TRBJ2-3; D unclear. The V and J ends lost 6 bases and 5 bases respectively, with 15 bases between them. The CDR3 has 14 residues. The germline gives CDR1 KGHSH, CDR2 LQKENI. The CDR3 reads CASSSGPRKDTQYF. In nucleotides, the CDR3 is TGTGCCAGCTCGTCGGGCCCCAGGAAAGATACGCAGTATTTT.

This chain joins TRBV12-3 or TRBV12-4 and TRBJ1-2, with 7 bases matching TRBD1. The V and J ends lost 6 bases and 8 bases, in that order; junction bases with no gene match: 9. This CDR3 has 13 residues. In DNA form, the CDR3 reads TGTGCCAGCAGCCCGACAGGGTTGGAGGGCTACACCTTC. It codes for CASSPTGLEGYTF.

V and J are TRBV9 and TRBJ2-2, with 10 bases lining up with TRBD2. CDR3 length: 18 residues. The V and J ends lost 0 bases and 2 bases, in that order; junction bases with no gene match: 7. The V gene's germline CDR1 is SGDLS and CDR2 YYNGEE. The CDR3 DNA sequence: TGTGCCAGCAGCGTAGAGATAGCGGGAGGAGGAAACACCGGGGAGCTGTTTTTT. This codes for CASSVEIAGGGNTGELFF.

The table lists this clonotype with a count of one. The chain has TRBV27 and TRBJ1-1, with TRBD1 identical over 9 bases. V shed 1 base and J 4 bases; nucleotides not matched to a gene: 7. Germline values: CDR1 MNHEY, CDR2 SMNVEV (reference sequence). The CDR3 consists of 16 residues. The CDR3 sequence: CASSLYGQGRVTEAFF. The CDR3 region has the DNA TGTGCCAGCAGTTTATACGGACAGGGGAGGGTCACTGAAGCTTTCTTT.